This entry features one TCR beta chain sequence. It lacks a known antigen. No base quality values were provided; no much bigger clone lies one nucleotide off. The data stem from a study of CD8+CD57+ T cells in acquired aplastic anemia (dated by TCRdb to the late 2010s). At the level of the whole study: Extracted DNA from sorted CD4+ and CD8+ cells averaged around 2.9 ug, ranging from roughly 0.2 to 30 ug. An average of approximately 9.8 million reads for CD4+ cells and 11 million or so reads for CD8+ cells was obtained from healthy donor samples. Overall results and qualifications from the work: Although some 28 CD8+ CDR3 sequences were shared by patients and controls, these sequences appeared highly expressed in patients and within the immunodominant clones of patients. Patients and healthy controls showed no significant difference in CD8+ Simpson's diversity (P=0.060).

CDR1 and CDR2 (SGHTA, FQGNSA) derive from the germline V gene. V lost 4 bases and J lost 1 base; the stretch between them is 7 bases long. Its CDR3 holds 13 amino acids, cysteine through phenylalanine. Only the CDR3 portion is preserved as DNA: 39 bases, with reading frame beginning at the first base. In this study, sorted CD4+ and CD8+ T cells from the blood of healthy subjects and of severe aplastic anemia patients had their TCR repertoires deep-sequenced. Ficoll-Paque density gradient centrifugation was used to isolate peripheral blood mononuclear cells. Before DNA was extracted, CD4+ and CD8+ T cells were sorted using either FACS or magnetic beads. Profiling of TCR beta VDJ combinations and CDR3 sequences used genomic DNA as the template. An Illumina HiSeq 2000 was the platform used for TCR repertoire sequencing. The study's processing was this. Repertoire assessment relied on Simpson's diversity index, CDR3 size and DJ length profiles, and TRBV/TRBJ rearrangement plots. The most abundant DNA sequence in the deep sequencing data was defined as the immunodominant clone. CDR3 amino acid sequences were screened for sharing across subjects and compared with published repertoires and the VDJdb database. Using fastp at Q25 and MiXCR, TCRdb reprocessed the public reads and kept productive beta chains. Rows with one shared CDR3 protein collapse into an entry with the most common genes and DNA. Here the V and J calls rest on TCRdb's processing, not on the authors' analysis. Counted in this sample were about 130,000 distinct CDR3 sequences; 35% to 50% of them appeared once. 8% to 9.5% of the sample is in the top ten clones.

The chain is assembled from TRBV7-2 and TRBJ1-1; the D gene assignment is ambiguous. Sequenced: sorted CD4+, CD8+, or CD8+CD57+ T cells (not recorded which) from PBMCs. This clonotype was obtained from a human donor in good health, serving as a control. The nucleotide sequence reads as follows: TGTGCCAGCAGCTACCAAGAGAACACTGAAGCTTTCTTT. This translates into CASSYQENTEAFF.